These 19 T cell receptor beta chains originate from one sample sequenced in a study of shared clonotypes between healthy human individuals. The data were produced by immunoSEQ multiplex PCR, yet TCRdb's version contains in-frame clones alone and is incomplete. Here the sample spans around 1,900,000 clones, 93% being singletons. Cells designated naive CD8 were CD45RO-negative and were positively selected for CCR7, with terminally differentiated effector memory CD45RA+ cells excluded. Sequences were obtained from naive CD8+ T cells from PBMCs. The receptors shown here come from a man aged 18 to 30 in good health. Some clones in this sample may be carry-over from other donors' samples.

The V and J genes are TRBV5-1 and TRBJ2-7; D uncertain. The CDR3 covers 15 residues. V lost 0 bases, J lost 0 bases, and 10 bases lay in between. Germline V gene data show CDR1 as SGHRS and CDR2 as YFSETQ. In nucleotides, the CDR3 is TGCGCCAGCAGCTTGGAAGGCGCGAGCTCCTACGAGCAGTACTTC. This encodes CASSLEGASSYEQYF. Full variable domain (missing parts from reference TRBV5-1 and TRBJ2-7): KAGVTQTPRYLIKTRGQQVTLSCSPISGHRSVSWYQQTPGQGLQFLFEYFSETQRNKGNFPGRFSGRQFSNSRSEMNVSTLELGDSALYLCASSLEGASSYEQYFGPGTRLTVT.

In the case of this clone: This sample also contains other DNA sequences that code for the same CDR3. CDR3 in amino acids: CASSYSGLAGDEQFF. CDR3 in DNA: TGTGCCAGCAGTTACTCCGGACTAGCGGGAGATGAGCAGTTCTTC. The rearrangement uses TRBV6-5 and TRBJ2-1; 13 bases line up with TRBD2. V was pared by 0 bases and J by 8 bases, with 1 base of the junction left unmatched. The germline CDR1 and CDR2 sequences are MNHEY and SVGAGI. The CDR3 is 15 residues long.

The genes are TRBV15 and TRBJ2-3, with D perhaps TRBD1 (5 bases). The V and J ends lost 0 bases and 4 bases respectively, with 20 bases between them. Germline V gives CDR1 LNHNV, CDR2 YYDKDF (reference sequence). The CDR3 runs to 18 residues. Written as DNA, the CDR3 is TGTGCCACCAGCAGAGATTGGGCGAAGGGCCAGGGTGCAGATACGCAGTATTTT. Its translation is CATSRDWAKGQGADTQYF.

CDR3 region: CASSLLGGMEQYF. The CDR3 coding sequence is TGTGCCAGCAGTTTATTAGGAGGGATGGAGCAGTACTTC. The rearrangement links TRBV28 to TRBJ2-7, with D maybe TRBD2 (6 bases). V lost 1 base to trimming and J lost 7 bases, with 11 bases between them. The CDR3 runs to 13 residues. Germline values: CDR1 MDHEN, CDR2 SYDVKM. The full variable domain, completed using reference TRBV28 and TRBJ2-7, is DVKVTQSSRYLVKRTGEKVFLECVQDMDHENMFWYRQDPGLGLRLIYFSYDVKMKEKGDIPEGYSVSREKKERFSLILESASTNQTSMYLCASSLLGGMEQYFGPGTRLTVT.

The genes are TRBV14 and TRBJ1-1; no definite D call. In germline, CDR1 is SGHDN, CDR2 FVKESK. The CDR3 loop spans 16 amino acids. Trimming removed 0 bases from V and 0 bases from J, with 11 bases in between. CDR3 amino acids: CASSQDVAGMNTEAFF. DNA for the CDR3: TGTGCCAGCAGCCAAGATGTAGCCGGAATGAACACTGAAGCTTTCTTT.

In this sample, this clone turned up a few times. J is TRBJ1-5 and V is TRBV28; 10 bases are shared with TRBD1. The V gene's germline CDR1 is MDHEN and CDR2 SYDVKM. The V and J ends lost 7 bases and 7 bases, in that order; junction bases with no gene match: 7. The CDR3 runs to 14 residues. The CDR3 DNA follows: TGTGCCAGCACCGGGACAGGGGCGGTACAGCCCCAGCATTTT. It yields the protein CASTGTGAVQPQHF.

This clone was seen just once. The chain employs TRBV6-7 and TRBJ2-3; 9 nucleotides align to TRBD1. TRBV6-7 is sorted into the ORF group, with uncertain function. The CDR3 is made up of 15 amino acids. With V trimmed by 7 bases and J by 6 bases, 11 bases remained unmatched. CDR3 sequence reads: CASTLTGGSADTQYF. CDR3 nucleotide sequence: TGTGCCAGCACCCTGACAGGGGGGTCCGCGGATACGCAGTATTTT.

The V call is TRBV11-1, the J call TRBJ2-5; a possible D gene is TRBD2 (5 bases). The J call may not be correct, given that the DNA end is closer to TRBJ2-7. CDR1 and CDR2 from the germline V gene are SGHAT and FQDESV (reference sequence). The CDR3 is 14 residues long. The chain's CDR3 is CASSFTRTGNEQYF. CDR3 in DNA: TGTGCCAGCAGCTTCACAAGGACCGGGAACGAGCAGTACTTC.

This clone was seen just once. CDR3 in amino acids: CASSISMGGESYEQYF. The CDR3 DNA follows: TGTGCCAGTAGTATTAGCATGGGCGGAGAGTCCTACGAGCAGTACTTC. This chain connects TRBV19 to TRBJ2-7; D is unclear. The germline gives CDR1 LNHDA, CDR2 SQIVND (reference sequence). The CDR3 is 16 amino acids. The germline V and J ends were trimmed by 3 bases and 1 base, with 16 bases remaining between them.

The gene calls are TRBV11-2 and TRBJ2-7; a possible D gene is TRBD2 (5 bases). Deletions cut 1 base from V and 3 bases from J, with 16 bases between. CDR1 is SGHAT and CDR2 is FQNNGV in the germline V gene. The CDR3 runs 16 residues. Written as DNA, the CDR3 is TGTGCCAGCAGCTTAGGAGAGGGTGGGAGTAACTACGAGCAGTACTTC. Amino acids: CASSLGEGGSNYEQYF.

V is TRBV19 and J is TRBJ2-7, with TRBD2 matching 12 bases. The V and J ends lost 0 bases and 1 base, in that order; junction bases with no gene match: 1. CDR1 is LNHDA and CDR2 is SQIVND in the germline V gene (reference sequence). The CDR3 covers 16 residues. CDR3 DNA: TGTGCCAGTAGTATAGATGGACTAGCGGGATCCTACGAGCAGTACTTC. Translating gives CASSIDGLAGSYEQYF.

The chain uses TRBV28 and TRBJ1-5; D is ambiguous. CDR3 length equals 18 residues. Between the trimmed V and J ends, which lost 3 bases and 0 bases, there was a span of 18 bases. Looked up from germline, CDR1 is MDHEN and CDR2 is SYDVKM. The CDR3 is CASSLGGKPSHSNQPQHF. The CDR3 nucleotides are TGTGCCAGCAGTTTGGGAGGGAAACCTTCTCATAGCAATCAGCCCCAGCATTTT.

The gene calls are TRBV10-3 and TRBJ1-1, with D possibly matching TRBD1 (5 bases). Trimming shortened V by 2 bases and J by 8 bases, and 12 bases separated the two germline ends. CDR1 is ENHRY, CDR2 SYGVKD, per germline. The CDR3 loop spans 13 amino acids. CDR3 DNA sequence: TGTGCCATCAGTGAGGCCCCGGGGCGCGAAGCTTTCTTT. Amino acids: CAISEAPGREAFF.

This clone was observed a single time. Within the sample, other DNA sequences also encode this same CDR3. V usage is TRBV19 and J usage is TRBJ1-1; D is unresolved. The CDR3 has 11 residues. Germline lookup yields CDR1 LNHDA and CDR2 SQIVND (reference sequence). Trimming cost V 7 bases and J 1 base, with 4 bases left between them. CDR3 bases: TGTGCCAGTACTGAGAACACTGAAGCTTTCTTT. As protein: CASTENTEAFF.

V and J are TRBV29-1 and TRBJ1-1, with D perhaps TRBD1 (6 bases). The CDR3 spans 10 residues. Germline lookup yields CDR1 SQVTM and CDR2 ANQGSEA. The germline V and J ends were trimmed by 4 bases and 11 bases, with 11 bases remaining between them. The CDR3 is CSVVSGEAFF. DNA for the CDR3: TGCAGCGTTGTTTCAGGGGAGGCTTTCTTT. Variable domain in full (rest from reference TRBV29-1 and TRBJ1-1): SAVISQKPSRDICQRGTSLTIQCQVDSQVTMMFWYRQQPGQSLTLIATANQGSEATYESGFVIDKFPISRPNLTFSTLTVSNMSPEDSSIYLCSVVSGEAFFGQGTRLTVV.

J is TRBJ2-7 and V is TRBV19, with TRBD1 as a possible D gene (5 bases). CDR1 is LNHDA and CDR2 is SQIVND in the germline V gene (reference sequence). V was pared by 9 bases and J by 6 bases, with 21 bases between. The CDR3 runs to 14 residues. Here the CDR3 reads CASSKTGSTGEQYF. The CDR3 nucleotides are TGTGCCAGCTCGAAAACAGGTTCCACGGGCGAGCAGTACTTC.

This CDR3 reads CASSPPGALTEAFF. CDR3 DNA: TGTGCCAGCAGTCCACCTGGGGCGTTAACTGAAGCTTTCTTT. This chain connects TRBV27 to TRBJ1-1; a possible D gene is TRBD1 (5 bases). V shed 5 bases and J shed 5 bases, with 15 bases lying between them. CDR3 length: 14 residues. In germline, CDR1 is MNHEY, CDR2 SMNVEV (reference sequence).

The chain joins TRBV11-1 to TRBJ1-2; the D is unclear. In germline, CDR1 is SGHAT, CDR2 FQDESV (reference sequence). V lost 0 bases to trimming and J lost 3 bases, with 11 bases between them. CDR3 size: 15 residues. CDR3 sequence (DNA): TGTGCCAGCAGCTTAGCGCCGGAGGGAGACTATGGCTACACCTTC. It codes for CASSLAPEGDYGYTF. Complete variable domain (other parts from reference TRBV11-1 and TRBJ1-2): EAEVAQSPRYKITEKSQAVAFWCDPISGHATLYWYRQILGQGPELLVQFQDESVVDDSQLPKDRFSAERLKGVDSTLKIQPAELGDSAMYLCASSLAPEGDYGYTFGSGTRLTVV.

V and J are TRBV5-1 and TRBJ2-2, with TRBD2 matching 15 bases. Germline V gene lookup returns CDR1 SGHRS and CDR2 YFSETQ. The CDR3 runs to 17 residues. The V segment lost 3 bases and the J segment 7 bases; nucleotides outside the gene matches: 7. The CDR3 reads CASSWGLAGGYVGELFF. The CDR3 DNA reads as TGCGCCAGCAGCTGGGGACTAGCGGGAGGTTACGTCGGGGAGCTGTTTTTT.